This entry features one T cell receptor (beta chain) sequence. Its matching antigen is unknown. This CDR3 has 14 amino acids. Germline assignment: CDR1 SGHRS and CDR2 YFSETQ. The V segment lost 4 bases and the J segment 3 bases; nucleotides outside the gene matches: 2. Libraries were prepared by immunoSEQ multiplex PCR; TCRdb keeps only in-frame clonotypes and omits some of them. The table has some 2,600 clones, around a quarter seen once. The data were obtained in a study of T cells in localized non-small cell lung cancer. Study-level results: Owing to sequencing of a solitary tumor region, heterogeneity cannot be discounted. For the top 100 tumor clones, a median about 50 also appeared in adjacent lung. Maximal T cell clonality occurred in uninvolved adjacent lung, with tumor ranking below it.

This receptor was obtained from a female donor over 55 with stage III lung adenocarcinoma. The material sequenced was lung tumor tissue, taken before any cancer treatment. The genes are TRBV5-1 and TRBJ2-1, with 9 bases matching TRBD1. In DNA form, the CDR3 reads TGCGCCAGCAGCCCGGACAGGGGCTACAATGAGCAGTTCTTC. Encoded protein: CASSPDRGYNEQFF.